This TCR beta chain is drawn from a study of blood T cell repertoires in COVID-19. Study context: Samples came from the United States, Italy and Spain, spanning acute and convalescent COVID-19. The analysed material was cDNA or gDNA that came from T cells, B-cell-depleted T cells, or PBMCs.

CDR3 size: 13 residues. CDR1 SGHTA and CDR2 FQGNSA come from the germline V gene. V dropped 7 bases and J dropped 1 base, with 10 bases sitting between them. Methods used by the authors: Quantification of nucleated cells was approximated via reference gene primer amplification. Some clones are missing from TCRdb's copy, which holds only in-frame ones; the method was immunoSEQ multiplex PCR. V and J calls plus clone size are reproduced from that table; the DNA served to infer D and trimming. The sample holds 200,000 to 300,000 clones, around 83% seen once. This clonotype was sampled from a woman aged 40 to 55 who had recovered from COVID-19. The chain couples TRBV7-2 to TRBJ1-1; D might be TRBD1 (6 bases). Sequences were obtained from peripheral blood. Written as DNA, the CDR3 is TGTGCCAGCAAGGCAGGGGAGAACACTGAAGCTTTCTTT. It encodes CASKAGENTEAFF. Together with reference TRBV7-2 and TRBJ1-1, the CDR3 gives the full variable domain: GAGVSQSPSNKVTEKGKDVELRCDPISGHTALYWYRQSLGQGLEFLIYFQGNSAPDKSGLPSDRFSAERTGGSVSTLTIQRTQQEDSAVYLCASKAGENTEAFFGQGTRLTVV.